This T cell receptor (beta chain) emerged from a study of blood T cells in healthy people across ages. Regarding the study as a whole: TCR beta diversity tracked closely with naive T cell percentage.

In the case of this clonotype: The antigen remains unidentified.

A second about 6 to 12 cycle PCR used barcoded and J-beta primers. MiXCR, run by TCRdb on the 5' RACE reads, gives a single entry per CDR3 protein. The sample holds about 780,000 distinct CDR3 sequences, around 24% seen once. The V end lost 8 bases, the J end lost 6 bases, and 15 bases lay between the germline ends. Germline CDR1 and CDR2: ENHRY and SYGVKD. This CDR3 is 13 amino acids long. The same data also went into a second study, on T cells of mothers and their children. From that report: With unrelated pairs as the comparison, related mother-child pairs had a slightly higher overlap that was not significant.

Sequencing was carried out using blood. V gene TRBV10-3 combines with J gene TRBJ2-3; D possibly uses TRBD1 or TRBD2 (6 bases each). The receptor was derived from a boy younger than 18 in good health. This CDR3 is CAIAGTSRDTQYF. CDR3 in DNA: TGTGCCATCGCGGGGACATCTCGGGATACGCAGTATTTT.